The clone carrying this T cell receptor (beta chain) was seen more than once but under ten times. As yet, its antigen is unknown. The source of the sample is a study of beta chain features in type 1 diabetes. For the study at large: No patient-donor differences in age, gender, total cells or subset yield.

This CDR3 contains 13 residues. Germline V gives CDR1 SGHRS, CDR2 YFSETQ. Unmatched junction bases numbered 5, after V lost 4 bases and J lost 4 bases. Reverse transcribing all isolated RNA meant expressed TCRB transcripts were sequenced. Measured with immunoSEQ multiplex PCR; TCRdb has only the in-frame clones, and not every one. The table lists hundreds of thousands of clones, around 12% of them singletons, with 0.017% in the top ten. General study results and limits: Here, the possible influence of HLA type (on TCRB rearrangement) remained unresolved.

This TCR was sampled from a man aged 18 to 30 in good health. The sequencing sample was made of naive CD4+ T cells from blood. The chain links TRBV5-1 to TRBJ2-7; 7 bases map to TRBD1. The CDR3 region is CASSVAGGYEQYF. The CDR3, as DNA: TGCGCCAGCAGCGTGGCAGGGGGATACGAGCAGTACTTC.